This TCR beta chain was sequenced in a study of blood T cell repertoires in COVID-19. Turning to the study itself: T cells, B-cell-depleted T cells, or PBMCs supplied cDNA or gDNA.

Per the original methods: Researchers report that nucleated cell counts were estimated from reference gene primer amplification. Data came from immunoSEQ multiplex PCR; TCRdb stores just in-frame clones and leaves some out. The D gene and trimming were derived from the DNA, and the V and J assignments and clone size from that table. This sample has roughly 100,000 clones, with almost 85% found just once. Trimming took off 1 base at V and 6 bases at J, with 9 bases between the two ends. Germline CDR1 is MNHNS and CDR2 is SASEGT. This CDR3 contains 13 residues. This receptor was taken from a man in his forties or fifties with active or convalescent COVID-19. This sequence joins TRBV6-1 and TRBJ1-2; perhaps TRBD1 as D (6 bases). Material: peripheral blood. As DNA, the CDR3 is TGTGCCAGCAGTGAAGGTACAGGGAATGGCTACACCTTC. Protein: CASSEGTGNGYTF.